This paragraph reports one T cell receptor beta chain. Its antigen is unknown. Enrolled patients, whose metastatic non-small-cell lung cancer was chemo-refractory, received focal radiation plus CTLA-4 blockade with ipilimumab. Profiled with immunoSEQ multiplex PCR; TCRdb holds only in-frame clones, not every one. Seen here are roughly 78,000 clones, roughly 78% observed once, and the top ten hold 7% to 8.5%. The sample comes from a study of radiotherapy plus CTLA-4 blockade in lung cancer. Study at large: Across the patients, objective responses occurred in more than 15%, and disease control in roughly 30%.

Study-level findings and limits: An expansion of tumor-derived TCR clones occurred in blood after radiotherapy plus ipilimumab. Response was reportedly best predicted by early blood T cell clone dynamics, with interferon-beta.

The sample in question was peripheral blood, obtained from a patient treated with radiotherapy plus ipilimumab. The receptor was derived from a human donor with non-small cell lung cancer who had a complete response to radiotherapy plus ipilimumab.

This CDR3 reads CASSLGSGRTYEQYV. Here the CDR3 DNA reads TGTGCCAGCAGCTTAGGTAGCGGGAGGACCTACGAGCAGTACGTC. The gene calls are TRBV7-2 and TRBJ2-7; 10 nucleotides line up with TRBD2. CDR1 and CDR2 (germline): SGHTA, FQGNSA. The V segment lost 1 base and the J segment 2 bases; nucleotides outside the gene matches: 2. The CDR3 runs 15 residues.